This T cell receptor beta chain came from a study of identifying expanded T cells in peripheral blood. Study-wide results and limits: Technical replicates showed approximately 1.2 changed clones; approximately 2 weeks 15 to 20; four weeks 19.

The V gene end was trimmed by 5 bases and the J gene end by 3 bases; junction bases not matched to a gene: 3. There are 13 residues in the CDR3. The germline V gene has CDR1 MNHNS and CDR2 SASEGT. For this clone: Its antigen remains unknown.

Sequencing used immunoSEQ multiplex PCR; TCRdb keeps in-frame clones, though not all of them. The table records approximately 90,000 clones, around nine tenths of them present only once. V gene TRBV6-1 combines with J gene TRBJ2-7; 8 bases are a match to TRBD2. The receptor comes from a person between 18 and 75 years old in good health. The sequenced material came from blood. CDR3 nucleotide sequence: TGTGCCAGCAGTCTTAGCGGGGACTACGAGCAGTACTTC. Encoded protein: CASSLSGDYEQYF.